Each of the 14 T cell receptor beta chains below was sequenced from the same sample in a study of blood T cells in healthy people across ages. It was with a sample-barcoded 5' primer and a J-beta primer mix that a second PCR of roughly 6 to 12 cycles was run. MiXCR was run by TCRdb on the 5' RACE reads, yielding one entry per CDR3 protein. The sample contains about 1,500,000 distinct CDR3 sequences, around 42% of which appear only once. Sequenced material: blood. The receptors here all came from a woman aged 18-29 years in good health.

The CDR3 here is CASSLARGFEAFF. The CDR3 DNA follows: TGTGCCAGCAGCTTGGCCCGCGGGTTTGAAGCTTTCTTT. This rearrangement joins TRBV5-6 to TRBJ1-1; no definite D call. Trimming removed 0 bases from V and 7 bases from J, with 10 bases in between. The CDR3 length is 13 residues. Germline V lookup: CDR1 SGHDT, CDR2 YYEEEE.

This chain uses TRBV18 with TRBJ2-7; 8 nucleotides match TRBD1. Germline V gene sequence: CDR1 KGHSH, CDR2 LQKENI. The junction had 6 bases not matched to a gene; V was cut back by 2 bases and J by 3 bases. The CDR3 contains 15 residues. CDR3 sequence: CASSPTGQDNYEQYF. In DNA form, the CDR3 reads TGTGCCAGCTCACCAACGGGACAGGATAACTACGAGCAGTACTTC.

In its sample, this clonotype was seen a few times. This chain uses TRBV10-1 with TRBJ2-7, with D hard to call. V was pared by 3 bases and J by 2 bases, with 11 bases between. This CDR3 is 14 amino acids long. The germline gives CDR1 WNHNN, CDR2 SYGVQD (reference sequence). The CDR3 here is CASSDSDKPYEQYF. The CDR3 DNA reads as TGCGCCAGCAGTGATTCCGACAAGCCCTACGAGCAGTACTTC.

This sequence joins TRBV3-1 and TRBJ2-6; no clear D gene. This CDR3 comprises 15 residues. Trimming took off 3 bases at V and 1 base at J, with 7 bases between the two ends. Looked up from germline, CDR1 is LGHDT and CDR2 is YNNKEL (reference sequence). Here the CDR3 reads CASSHLGSGANVLTF. As DNA, the CDR3 is TGTGCCAGCAGCCACTTAGGATCTGGGGCCAACGTCCTGACTTTC. Full variable domain (remainder filled in from reference TRBV3-1 and TRBJ2-6): DTAVSQTPKYLVTQMGNDKSIKCEQNLGHDTMYWYKQDSKKFLKIMFSYNNKELIINETVPNRFSPKSPDKAHLNLHINSLELGDSAVYFCASSHLGSGANVLTFGAGSRLTVL.

In this sample, this clonotype turned up a few times. This chain links TRBV2 with TRBJ2-5; D assignment may be TRBD1 or TRBD2 (6 bases each). The J call may be incorrect, as the DNA end agrees better with TRBJ2-1. The CDR3 runs to 12 residues. Germline CDR1 reads SNHLY; CDR2 reads FYNNEI. This CDR3 is CASSGRGETQFF. DNA for the CDR3: TGTGCCAGCAGTGGTAGGGGGGAGACCCAGTTCTTC.

The chain carries TRBV4-1 and TRBJ2-7; D is uncertain. Trimming removed 0 bases at V and 2 bases at J, with 8 bases between. Germline V CDR1 and CDR2: MGHRA, YSYEKL. CDR3 size: 14 residues. CDR3 residues: CASSQEEPAYEQYF. CDR3 nucleotide sequence: TGCGCCAGCAGCCAAGAGGAGCCGGCCTACGAGCAGTACTTC.

This chain connects TRBV4-1 to TRBJ2-7; D not certain. Between the trimmed V and J ends, which lost 3 bases and 5 bases, there was a span of 11 bases. Germline V CDR1 and CDR2: MGHRA, YSYEKL. The CDR3 is 13 residues long. DNA for the CDR3: TGCGCCAGCAGCCAGAGGCAGCCTAACGAGCAGTACTTC. Amino acid sequence: CASSQRQPNEQYF.

This chain joins TRBV28 and TRBJ2-5; 12 bases line up with TRBD2. The CDR3 spans 17 residues. Germline CDR1 is MDHEN and CDR2 is SYDVKM. Trimming at V came to 5 bases and at J to 4 bases, leaving 11 bases not matched to a gene. The CDR3 bases are TGTGCCAGCAGTCAACGACTGCTAGCGGGGGGGAGAGAGACCCAGTACTTC. Its protein is CASSQRLLAGGRETQYF.

The chain recombines TRBV6-1 with TRBJ2-7; D is uncertain. Germline assignment: CDR1 MNHNS and CDR2 SASEGT. The CDR3 is made up of 15 amino acids. V lost 3 bases and J lost 7, with 19 bases in between. The CDR3 DNA is TGTGCCAGCAGTGAGGCACGATTCCCCCCTAGGGAGCAGTACTTC. It codes for CASSEARFPPREQYF.

The V gene is TRBV3-1, the J gene TRBJ1-2; D perhaps matches TRBD1 (5 bases). V was pared by 0 bases and J by 3 bases, with 11 bases between. CDR3 length: 15 residues. The germline gives CDR1 LGHDT, CDR2 YNNKEL (reference sequence). The CDR3 DNA follows: TGTGCCAGCAGCCAAGATCGACGGGGGGACTATGGCTACACCTTC. It encodes CASSQDRRGDYGYTF.

The V and J genes are TRBV3-1 and TRBJ2-7; D perhaps matches TRBD2 (5 bases). Trimming stripped 2 bases from V and 6 bases from J, with 11 bases between. Per the germline V gene, CDR1 is LGHDT and CDR2 is YNNKEL (reference sequence). CDR3 length: 13 residues. CDR3 residues: CASSQRDQAEQYF. CDR3 DNA: TGTGCCAGCAGCCAACGGGATCAGGCCGAGCAGTACTTC.

The rearrangement joins TRBV6-5 to TRBJ2-3; D not resolved. The germline gives CDR1 MNHEY, CDR2 SVGAGI. Between the trimmed V and J ends, which lost 4 bases and 6 bases, there was a span of 23 bases. This CDR3 region has 17 residues. The CDR3 coding sequence is TGTGCCAGCAGTTTGTCCGAGGTGGTGGGCCCCAGGGATACGCAGTATTTT. Its protein product is CASSLSEVVGPRDTQYF.

DNA for the CDR3: TGCAGTGCTAGAGATCCAGGGGCCATACACGAGCAGTACTTC. This sequence encodes CSARDPGAIHEQYF. The gene calls are TRBV20-1 and TRBJ2-7; possibly TRBD1 for D (6 bases). The germline V gene has CDR1 DFQATT and CDR2 SNEGSKA (reference sequence). Trimming removed 0 bases from V and 5 bases from J, with 14 bases in between. The CDR3 is 14 residues long.

The V call is TRBV24-1, the J call TRBJ2-5; D possibly corresponds to TRBD1 (5 bases). V lost 4 bases, J lost 2 bases, and 7 bases lay in between. CDR1 is KGHDR and CDR2 is SFDVKD in the germline V gene. The CDR3 is 13 residues long. CDR3 protein: CATSEGPQETQYF. In DNA, the CDR3 is TGTGCCACCAGTGAGGGGCCACAAGAGACCCAGTACTTC.